Listed here are 21 T cell receptor beta chains from one sample, sequenced in a study of T-cell memory formation after mild COVID-19. Each CDR3 protein is one row after TCRdb ran MiXCR on the 5' RACE reads. The sample shows under 700,000 distinct CDR3 sequences, roughly 20% of them seen only once. Sequenced material: PBMCs or a T cell subset sorted from them (not recorded which). The receptor source for this set is an adult woman who had mild COVID-19 (a few samples of this study predate the infection). Cell type and time point are not known.

This clonotype was counted only a few times. The chain couples TRBV2 to TRBJ1-2; TRBD1 might be the D (5 bases). This CDR3 contains 14 residues. In germline, CDR1 is SNHLY, CDR2 FYNNEI. Trimming removed 2 bases from V and 6 bases from J, with 13 bases in between. CDR3 residues: CASSESLGTDGYTF. Written as DNA, the CDR3 is TGTGCCAGCAGTGAATCCCTGGGGACGGATGGCTACACCTTC.

This rearrangement joins TRBV20-1 to TRBJ2-3; 11 bases agree with TRBD1. The ends lost 5 bases at V and 4 bases at J; junction bases unmatched: 5. Germline assignment: CDR1 DFQATT and CDR2 SNEGSKA (reference sequence). The CDR3 contains 14 residues. The CDR3 coding sequence is TGCAGTGCTGCCCCGGGACAGGGGGCAGATACGCAGTATTTT. Translated: CSAAPGQGADTQYF.

This clonotype has a handful of counts. The chain recombines TRBV25-1 with TRBJ2-7; tentative D call: TRBD2 (5 bases). CDR3 length equals 13 residues. CDR1 MGHDK and CDR2 SYGVNS come from the germline V gene. V was pared by 11 bases and J by 1 base, with 15 bases between. The CDR3 DNA reads as TGTGCCGTTGAGGGTGACTCATCCTACGAGCAGTACTTC. It codes for CAVEGDSSYEQYF.

This clonotype was counted only a few times. V and J are TRBV27 and TRBJ1-4; TRBD1 is a possible D gene (5 bases). The CDR3 runs 14 residues. Trimming removed 7 bases from V and 7 bases from J, with 16 bases in between. The germline CDR1 and CDR2 sequences are MNHEY and SMNVEV (reference sequence). In DNA form, the CDR3 reads TGTGCCAGCACCCGGGACGTCTTAGCTGAAAAACTGTTTTTT. Its translation: CASTRDVLAEKLFF.

V gene TRBV2 combines with J gene TRBJ2-2; D is uncertain. Germline V gene lookup returns CDR1 SNHLY and CDR2 FYNNEI. The CDR3 loop spans 12 amino acids. V was cut by 7 bases and J by 7 bases, with 10 bases left in between. The CDR3 loop reads CASKLESGELFF. DNA for the CDR3: TGTGCCAGCAAGTTAGAGAGCGGGGAGCTGTTTTTT.

This rearrangement joins TRBV20-1 to TRBJ1-3, with D unclear. CDR3 length: 12 residues. Trimming stripped 6 bases from V and 4 bases from J, with 10 bases between. From germline, CDR1 is DFQATT and CDR2 SNEGSKA (reference sequence). The CDR3 nucleotides are TGCAGTGCCCGGGCCGACGGAAACACCATATATTTT. Amino acids: CSARADGNTIYF.

The V gene is TRBV7-9, the J gene TRBJ2-1; 8 bases map to TRBD1. V was pared by 8 bases and J by 2 bases, with 8 bases of the junction left unmatched. CDR3 length equals 15 residues. The germline gives CDR1 SEHNR, CDR2 FQNEAQ (reference sequence). DNA of the CDR3: TGTGCCAGCGAAATATTGACAGGGGCCTACAATGAGCAGTTCTTC. It codes for CASEILTGAYNEQFF.

The V call is TRBV11-2, the J call TRBJ2-7, with D uncertain. V was clipped by 5 bases and J by 7 bases, with 9 bases between them. The V gene's germline CDR1 is SGHAT and CDR2 FQNNGV. The CDR3 covers 11 residues. The CDR3 region is CASSPWREQYF. The CDR3 DNA sequence: TGTGCCAGCAGCCCATGGAGAGAGCAGTACTTC.

This clonotype turned up a few times. The V gene is TRBV30, the J gene TRBJ1-4; the D is unclear. V was shortened by 0 bases and J by 4 bases, with 12 bases between the two germline ends. Germline CDR1 and CDR2: GTSNPN and SVGIG (reference sequence). The CDR3 spans 15 residues. The CDR3 DNA follows: TGTGCCTGGAGTGTCACGGACCGCATTAATGAAAAACTGTTTTTT. It encodes CAWSVTDRINEKLFF.

In this sample, this clonotype turned up a few times. V gene TRBV7-8 combines with J gene TRBJ2-5, with no clear D. Between the trimmed V and J ends, which lost 2 bases and 2 bases, there was a span of 12 bases. There are 15 residues in the CDR3. Germline V gives CDR1 SGHVS, CDR2 FQNEAQ. CDR3 region: CASSLWSGSQETQYF. The CDR3 DNA follows: TGTGCCAGCAGCTTATGGTCTGGAAGTCAAGAGACCCAGTACTTC.

The V and J genes are TRBV7-9 and TRBJ2-7, with no clear D. Germline CDR1 reads SEHNR; CDR2 reads FQNEAQ (reference sequence). The germline V and J ends were trimmed by 5 bases and 1 base, with 12 bases remaining between them. The CDR3 sequence is 14 residues long. CDR3 residues: CASSPRNRSYEQYF. The CDR3 region has the DNA TGTGCCAGCAGCCCCCGCAATAGGTCCTACGAGCAGTACTTC.

The chain joins TRBV12-3 or TRBV12-4 to TRBJ2-5, with 8 bases lining up with TRBD1. V lost 5 bases to trimming and J lost 4 bases; unmatched junction nucleotides: 3. The CDR3 has 13 amino acids. The CDR3 DNA sequence: TGTGCCAGCAGTCCCACAGGGGGAGAGACCCAGTACTTC. Amino acid sequence: CASSPTGGETQYF.

This clonotype was observed at least ten times. The chain combines TRBV29-1 with TRBJ1-3, with a possible D match to TRBD1 (6 bases). Germline values: CDR1 SQVTM, CDR2 ANQGSEA. The CDR3 is 13 residues long. The ends were cut back, 6 bases at V and 4 bases at J, with 13 bases in the middle. In DNA form, the CDR3 reads TGCAGCGTCGCCAGGGACATCGGAAACACCATATATTTT. Its protein is CSVARDIGNTIYF.

The chain employs TRBV7-9 and TRBJ2-7; the match to TRBD2 covers 7 bases. Looked up from germline, CDR1 is SEHNR and CDR2 is FQNEAQ (reference sequence). Losses at the gene ends were 3 bases for V and 5 bases for J; bases not matched to a gene: 4. CDR3 length: 13 amino acids. The CDR3 sequence is CASSFTSVHEQYF. For the CDR3, the DNA is TGTGCCAGCAGCTTCACTAGCGTCCACGAGCAGTACTTC.

The chain combines TRBV19 with TRBJ2-6, with D perhaps TRBD1 (5 bases). The V end was cut by 4 bases, the J end by 0 bases, with 13 bases between. The V gene's germline CDR1 is LNHDA and CDR2 SQIVND (reference sequence). The CDR3 is made up of 17 amino acids. CDR3 DNA: TGTGCCAGTAGTAAGCAGGGCGCTAACTCTGGGGCCAACGTCCTGACTTTC. Translating it yields CASSKQGANSGANVLTF.

The table lists this clonotype with a few counts. The V gene is TRBV7-8, the J gene TRBJ2-3; 14 bases align to TRBD2. This CDR3 comprises 17 residues. The trim removed 4 bases at V and 0 bases at J, leaving 3 bases unmatched. Germline CDR1 is SGHVS and CDR2 is FQNEAQ. CDR3 sequence reads: CASSWGLAGASTDTQYF. DNA of the CDR3: TGTGCCAGCAGCTGGGGACTAGCGGGAGCTAGCACAGATACGCAGTATTTT.

The CDR3 here is CASSQRWNEQFF. CDR3 sequence (DNA): TGTGCCAGCAGCCAGCGATGGAATGAGCAGTTCTTC. V gene TRBV3-1 combines with J gene TRBJ2-1; no clear D. Per the germline V gene, CDR1 is LGHDT and CDR2 is YNNKEL (reference sequence). CDR3 length: 12 amino acids. Trimming stripped 3 bases from V and 7 bases from J, with 7 bases between.

The J gene is TRBJ2-3, the V gene TRBV11-2; TRBD2 might be the D (7 bases). The CDR3 covers 19 residues. V was clipped by 2 bases and J by 6 bases, with 27 bases between them. Per the germline V gene, CDR1 is SGHAT and CDR2 is FQNNGV. The CDR3 nucleotides read TGTGCCAGCAGCTTATGGTCTTTAAGGGAGGGGGGCGTCTCGGATACGCAGTATTTT. It translates to CASSLWSLREGGVSDTQYF.

This chain links TRBV25-1 with TRBJ2-7; D ambiguous. V lost 8 bases to trimming and J lost 5 bases, with 10 bases between them. The germline V gene has CDR1 MGHDK and CDR2 SYGVNS. CDR3 length equals 11 residues. CDR3 in amino acids: CASAWTDEQYF. The DNA of the CDR3 is TGTGCCAGCGCCTGGACCGACGAGCAGTACTTC.

The chain employs TRBV30 and TRBJ2-7; D may be TRBD1 or TRBD2 (5 bases each). V lost 4 bases to trimming and J lost 5 bases, with 15 bases between them. This CDR3 contains 13 residues. Germline values: CDR1 GTSNPN, CDR2 SVGIG (reference sequence). The CDR3 nucleotides are TGTGCCTGGAATGGGGGTCTCTTGGACGAGCAGTACTTC. This translates into CAWNGGLLDEQYF. The full variable domain, completed using reference TRBV30 and TRBJ2-7, is SQTIHQWPATLVQPVGSPLSLECTVEGTSNPNLYWYRQAAGRGLQLLFYSVGIGQISSEVPQNLSASRPQDRQFILSSKKLLLSDSGFYLCAWNGGLLDEQYFGPGTRLTVT.

The chain is built from TRBV7-9 and TRBJ2-1; no definite D call. The germline V gene has CDR1 SEHNR and CDR2 FQNEAQ (reference sequence). The CDR3 totals 13 residues. Trimming left V 1 base short and J 7 bases short, with 8 bases between. The DNA of the CDR3 is TGTGCCAGCAGCTTAGTCGGCAGAAATGAGCAGTTCTTC. This sequence encodes CASSLVGRNEQFF.